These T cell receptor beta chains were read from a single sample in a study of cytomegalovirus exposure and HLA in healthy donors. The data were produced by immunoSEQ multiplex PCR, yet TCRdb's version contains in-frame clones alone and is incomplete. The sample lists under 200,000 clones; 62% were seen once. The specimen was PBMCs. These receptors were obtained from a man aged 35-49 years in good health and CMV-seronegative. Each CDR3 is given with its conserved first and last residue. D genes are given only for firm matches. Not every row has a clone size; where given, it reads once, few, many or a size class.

CASSAGQWDTEAFF,TGTGCCAGCAGCGCCGGACAGTGGGACACTGAAGCTTTCTTT,TRBJ1-1,.,.,TRBV9
CASSDRGYGYTF,TGTGCCAGCAGCGACAGGGGATATGGCTACACCTTC,TRBJ1-2,TRBD1,.,TRBV2
CASRPSGGTYEQYF,TGTGCCAGCAGACCTAGCGGGGGCACCTACGAGCAGTACTTC,TRBJ2-7,TRBD2,.,TRBV6-5
CASSILAGQETQYF,TGTGCCAGTAGTATACTAGCGGGCCAAGAGACCCAGTACTTC,TRBJ2-5,TRBD2,.,TRBV19
CAWSAGLATYEQYF,TGTGCCTGGAGTGCGGGACTAGCAACCTACGAGCAGTACTTC,TRBJ2-7,TRBD2,.,TRBV30
CASSYEGQENTYGYTF,TGTGCCAGCAGTTACGAGGGACAGGAGAACACCTATGGCTACACCTTC,TRBJ1-2,TRBD1,.,TRBV6-7
CATGKNTEAFF,TGTGCGACAGGGAAGAACACTGAAGCTTTCTTT,TRBJ1-1,TRBD1,.,TRBV6-1
CASSLAGGSTDTQYF,TGTGCCAGCAGCCTGGCCGGGGGGAGCACAGATACGCAGTATTTT,TRBJ2-3,TRBD2,once,TRBV5-4
CASSYLGTGANVLTF,TGTGCCAGCAGTTACCTAGGTACAGGGGCCAACGTCCTGACTTTC,TRBJ2-6,.,few,TRBV6-5
CASSLEGAPDYGYTF,TGCGCCAGCAGCTTGGAAGGGGCTCCGGACTATGGCTACACCTTC,TRBJ1-2,.,.,TRBV5-1
CAWSVSSSTEAFF,TGTGCCTGGAGTGTAAGTTCTAGCACTGAAGCTTTCTTT,TRBJ1-1,.,.,TRBV30
CASSDSRDKQETQYF,TGCGCCAGCAGTGACTCCCGGGACAAGCAAGAGACCCAGTACTTC,TRBJ2-5,.,few,TRBV10-1
CASPPLVGRSYNEQFF,TGCGCCAGCCCCCCCCTGGTCGGGAGGTCCTACAATGAGCAGTTCTTC,TRBJ2-1,TRBD2,few,TRBV10-1
CASTGGGDTQYF,TGCGCCAGCACGGGAGGAGGAGATACGCAGTATTTT,TRBJ2-3,TRBD2,once,TRBV5-1
CASSVEGDPNNSPLHF,TGTGCCAGCAGCGTAGAGGGGGACCCGAATAATTCACCCCTCCACTTT,TRBJ1-6,.,.,TRBV9
CASSPGLAGDNEQFF,TGTGCCAGCAGCCCTGGACTAGCGGGGGACAATGAGCAGTTCTTC,TRBJ2-1,TRBD2,.,TRBV11-2
CASSPRTGNSGANVLTF,TGTGCCAGCTCACCAAGGACAGGGAACTCTGGGGCCAACGTCCTGACTTTC,TRBJ2-6,TRBD1,.,TRBV18
CASKFIGTGSSPLHF,TGTGCCAGCAAATTTATTGGGACAGGATCTTCACCCCTCCACTTT,TRBJ1-6,TRBD1,.,TRBV5-8
CASNEGVTQYF,TGTGCCAGCAACGAGGGGGTTACGCAGTATTTT,TRBJ2-3,.,once,TRBV11-2
CASSGPNYGYTF,TGTGCCAGCAGCGGGCCTAACTATGGCTACACCTTC,TRBJ1-2,.,.,TRBV11-2
CASSRIPVSSYNEQFF,TGCGCCAGCAGTCGTATCCCGGTGAGCTCCTACAATGAGCAGTTCTTC,TRBJ2-1,.,.,TRBV4-1
CASSPGRDTEAFF,TGTGCCAGCAGTCCGGGGAGGGACACTGAAGCTTTCTTT,TRBJ1-1,.,.,TRBV6-4
CASSQSFRQGDYGYTF,TGCGCCAGCAGTCAATCGTTCAGACAGGGGGACTATGGCTACACCTTC,TRBJ1-2,TRBD1,.,TRBV23-1
CASKTGTSGGETQYF,TGTGCCAGCAAAACGGGGACTAGCGGTGGAGAGACCCAGTACTTC,TRBJ2-5,TRBD2,once,TRBV6-5
CAITTSGTDTQYF,TGTGCCATCACCACCAGCGGGACAGATACGCAGTATTTT,TRBJ2-3,.,few,TRBV10-3
CASRWQGTDEQYF,TGTGCCAGCAGGTGGCAGGGGACGGACGAGCAGTACTTC,TRBJ2-7,.,few,TRBV5-4
CASSSPGTSGAGELFF,TGTGCCAGCAGCTCCCCGGGGACTAGCGGGGCCGGGGAGCTGTTTTTT,TRBJ2-2,TRBD2,.,TRBV28
CASSVTSGNTGELFF,TGTGCCAGCAGTGTGACTAGCGGGAACACCGGGGAGCTGTTTTTT,TRBJ2-2,TRBD2,.,TRBV2
CASSALRTGEAPLHF,TGTGCCAGCAGCGCGCTCCGGACAGGGGAAGCACCCCTCCACTTT,TRBJ1-6,TRBD1,.,TRBV7-9
CATSRNGNEKLFF,TGTGCCACCAGCAGAAACGGTAATGAAAAACTGTTTTTT,TRBJ1-4,.,.,TRBV15
CASSLPGSNQPQHF,TGTGCCAGCAGTTTACCCGGTAGCAATCAGCCCCAGCATTTT,TRBJ1-5,.,once,TRBV27
CSVVVAGGAYNEQFF,TGCAGCGTTGTGGTAGCGGGGGGGGCCTACAATGAGCAGTTCTTC,TRBJ2-1,TRBD2,.,TRBV29-1
CASSLGVRDLVSGNTIYF,TGCGCCAGCAGCTTGGGGGTCCGGGACTTGGTCTCTGGAAACACCATATATTTT,TRBJ1-3,.,.,TRBV5-1
CASSGVAGGPRNEQFF,TGTGCCAGCAGTGGAGTAGCGGGAGGGCCTCGCAATGAGCAGTTCTTC,TRBJ2-1,TRBD2,.,TRBV2
CASSLTHGYEQYF,TGTGCCAGCAGTTTAACACATGGCTACGAGCAGTACTTC,TRBJ2-7,.,.,TRBV27
CASSPPNAGRGSGQYF,TGTGCCAGCTCACCACCGAATGCGGGAAGAGGTTCGGGGCAGTACTTC,TRBJ2-7,.,.,TRBV18
CASSLPVNYGYTF,TGTGCCAGCAGTTTACCGGTTAACTATGGCTACACCTTC,TRBJ1-2,.,few,TRBV28
CASTRANRGTGELFF,TGTGCCAGCACGAGGGCCAATCGGGGCACCGGGGAGCTGTTTTTT,TRBJ2-2,.,.,TRBV6-5
CASSGLQETQYF,TGTGCCAGTAGTGGACTCCAAGAGACCCAGTACTTC,TRBJ2-5,.,.,TRBV19
CASSQDWDTGGAFF,TGCGCCAGCAGCCAAGATTGGGACACAGGGGGAGCTTTCTTT,TRBJ1-1,TRBD1,.,TRBV4-1